This T cell receptor (beta chain) was identified during a study of blood T cell repertoires in COVID-19. The V and J ends lost 4 bases and 6 bases, in that order; junction bases with no gene match: 11. CDR3 size: 16 residues. The germline CDR1 and CDR2 sequences are LGHDT and YNNKEL (reference sequence). Profiling relied on immunoSEQ multiplex PCR, and the TCRdb table lists in-frame clones only, not all of them. The data show fewer than 75,000 clones, with 82% seen just once and over 40% held by the top ten. The sequencing sample was made of peripheral blood. The chain uses TRBV3-1 (or the pseudogene TRBV3-2) and TRBJ1-2, with 10 bases lining up with TRBD1. This sequence originates from a human donor in a cohort sampled during active COVID-19. CDR3 DNA: TGTGCCAGCAGCCGGTGGACAGGGGGGACTTTTGATGGCTACACCTTC. This gives the protein CASSRWTGGTFDGYTF.